Reported below is one T cell receptor beta chain. Together with a sample-barcoded 5' primer, a J-beta primer mix was included in a second PCR lasting about 7 to 11 cycles. TCRdb called the 5' RACE reads again in MiXCR, with one record for every CDR3 protein. The sample includes 1 million or so distinct CDR3 sequences, 20% to 25% of them seen just once. Trimming took 7 bases from V and 1 from J, leaving 14 bases between them. Per germline, CDR1 MDHEN and CDR2 SYDVKM. The CDR3 length is 16 residues. The sample comes from a study of blood T cells in healthy people across ages. The sample also formed part of further work on T cells of mothers and their children. That publication notes: The second PCR's M1S primer added sample barcodes and 2-4 random nucleotides.

This chain links TRBV28 with TRBJ2-6; possible D gene TRBD1, 5 bases. The sample consisted of blood. The sequence was collected from a girl aged 2 to 10 in good health. The CDR3 DNA sequence: TGTGCCAGCATTTCATCAGGGCTTTCTGGGGCCAACGTCCTGACTTTC. Amino acids: CASISSGLSGANVLTF.